A selection of T cell receptor beta chains follows, all from one sample in a study of identical twins. From the 5' RACE reads, TCRdb called clonotypes with MiXCR, one entry per CDR3 protein. The repertoire has around 480,000 distinct CDR3 sequences, roughly an eighth of them found once; the top ten carry around 0.98%. These same records also appear under a second study, on yellow fever vaccine responses in identical twins.

Source material: CD4+ T cells sorted from blood. Receptors originate from a woman aged 18-29 years in good health. Both conserved end residues are part of each CDR3. Each record gives: J gene, D gene, clone size, V gene, CDR3 protein, CDR3 DNA. D genes are given only for firm matches. For some rows the clone size is stated as once, few or many, or as a class when expanded; others skip it.

TRBJ1-2	-	few	TRBV10-3	CAISEEGRENGYTF	TGTGCCATCAGTGAGGAAGGCAGGGAGAATGGCTACACCTTC
TRBJ2-1	-	few	TRBV10-3	CAISAQGNEQFF	TGTGCCATCAGTGCCCAGGGTAATGAGCAGTTCTTC
TRBJ2-1	-	-	TRBV7-2	CASSPILSYNEQFF	TGTGCCAGCAGCCCCATACTATCCTACAATGAGCAGTTCTTC
TRBJ2-7	-	-	TRBV20-1	CSASWGRGEQYF	TGCAGTGCTAGTTGGGGCCGGGGCGAGCAGTACTTC
TRBJ1-6	-	-	TRBV20-1	CSARSGASPLHF	TGCAGTGCTAGGTCAGGGGCATCACCCCTCCACTTT
TRBJ2-1	-	once	TRBV25-1	CASSGQREGGGEQFF	TGTGCCAGCAGTGGGCAGCGGGAAGGAGGGGGTGAGCAGTTCTTC
TRBJ2-1	TRBD1	few	TRBV11-2	CASSARTGKGAQFF	TGTGCCAGCAGCGCCCGGACAGGGAAAGGGGCGCAGTTCTTC
TRBJ2-1	TRBD1	many	TRBV5-1	CASRPRDRGNEQFF	TGCGCCAGCAGACCACGGGACAGGGGGAATGAGCAGTTCTTC
TRBJ1-5	-	many	TRBV12-3/TRBV12-4	CASSKNTQPQHF	TGTGCCAGCAGTAAAAATACCCAGCCCCAGCATTTT
TRBJ2-3	-	few	TRBV9	CASSAVGADTQYF	TGTGCCAGCAGTGCGGTGGGCGCCGATACGCAGTATTTT
TRBJ2-2	-	few	TRBV12-3/TRBV12-4	CASSLTSGELFF	TGTGCCAGCAGTTTAACTAGCGGGGAGCTGTTTTTT
TRBJ2-1	TRBD1	many	TRBV4-2	CASSPRDRGDEQFF	TGTGCCAGCAGCCCGCGGGACAGGGGCGATGAGCAGTTCTTC
TRBJ2-3	-	few	TRBV20-1	CSARERRPTQYF	TGCAGTGCTAGAGAACGCAGACCAACGCAGTATTTT
TRBJ2-7	-	few	TRBV21-1	CASKGESREQGVFYEQYF	TGTGCCAGCAAAGGTGAATCAAGGGAACAGGGGGTTTTTTACGAGCAGTACTTC
TRBJ2-4	TRBD2	few	TRBV7-9	CASSLGVTSGNIQYF	TGTGCCAGCAGCTTAGGCGTGACTAGCGGAAACATTCAGTACTTC
TRBJ2-3	-	-	TRBV7-2	CASSLITPRDTDTQYF	TGTGCCAGCAGCTTAATAACCCCTAGGGACACAGATACGCAGTATTTT
TRBJ2-1	TRBD2	-	TRBV12-3/TRBV12-4	CASSLRQWTSEFF	TGTGCCAGCAGTCTACGCCAGTGGACTAGCGAGTTCTTC
TRBJ2-5	-	many	TRBV20-1	CSARGGAGETQYF	TGCAGTGCTAGGGGCGGGGCCGGGGAGACCCAGTACTTC
TRBJ1-2	-	many	TRBV15	CATRTAENYGYTF	TGTGCCACCCGGACAGCGGAGAACTATGGCTACACCTTC
TRBJ1-2	-	-	TRBV5-1	CASGRAGENYGYTF	TGCGCCAGCGGCAGGGCGGGTGAAAACTATGGCTACACCTTC
TRBJ2-1	TRBD2	few	TRBV14	CASSLSGGFIAEQFF	TGTGCCAGCAGCCTCAGCGGGGGCTTTATTGCTGAGCAGTTCTTC
TRBJ1-1	TRBD1	-	TRBV28	CASSLSGTGGFAEAFF	TGTGCCAGCAGTTTATCCGGGACAGGGGGCTTCGCTGAAGCTTTCTTT
TRBJ2-7	TRBD1	few	TRBV28	CASSSSGGGQPEQYF	TGTGCCAGCAGTTCCTCAGGGGGCGGGCAGCCCGAGCAGTACTTC
TRBJ2-1	-	few	TRBV7-9	CASSLAGRAHHNEQFF	TGTGCCAGCAGCTTAGCAGGTCGCGCACATCACAATGAGCAGTTCTTC
TRBJ1-6	-	few	TRBV4-3	CASSNHMDSQRPLHF	TGCGCCAGCAGCAACCATATGGACAGCCAGCGGCCCCTCCACTTT
TRBJ2-1	TRBD1	-	TRBV5-1	CASSALGTGYNEQFF	TGCGCCAGCAGCGCCCTTGGGACAGGATACAATGAGCAGTTCTTC
TRBJ1-5	TRBD1	-	TRBV25-1	CASSDYRGQAPQHF	TGTGCCAGCAGCGACTACAGGGGGCAAGCGCCCCAGCATTTT
TRBJ1-2	-	-	TRBV3-1	CASSQVGQLYGYTF	TGTGCCAGCAGCCAAGTCGGACAGCTCTATGGCTACACCTTC
TRBJ1-2	-	few	TRBV30	CAWSPDRGWRGYTF	TGTGCCTGGAGTCCAGACCGTGGCTGGAGGGGCTACACCTTC
TRBJ1-6	-	many	TRBV5-1	CASSLDGVLSPLHF	TGCGCCAGCAGCTTGGATGGGGTGTTGTCACCCCTCCACTTT
TRBJ2-1	-	-	TRBV28	CASRKAYNEQFF	TGTGCCAGCAGGAAAGCTTACAATGAGCAGTTCTTC
TRBJ2-2	TRBD1	-	TRBV11-1	CASSLVADSWTGNTGELFF	TGTGCCAGCAGCTTAGTGGCTGACTCTTGGACAGGGAACACCGGGGAGCTGTTTTTT
TRBJ2-2	-	few	TRBV5-1	CASSPLGNTGELFF	TGCGCCAGCAGCCCCCTGGGCAACACCGGGGAGCTGTTTTTT
TRBJ2-4	-	-	TRBV7-2	CASAKPPKNIQYF	TGTGCCAGCGCGAAACCCCCCAAAAACATTCAGTACTTC
TRBJ2-7	TRBD2	-	TRBV29-1	CSVASTSGKGPYEQYF	TGCAGCGTTGCTTCGACTAGCGGGAAAGGGCCCTACGAGCAGTACTTC
TRBJ2-3	-	few	TRBV25-1	CASNLAGGGPDTQYF	TGTGCCAGCAATCTAGCTGGGGGGGGCCCCGATACGCAGTATTTT
TRBJ2-3	-	few	TRBV5-4	CASSTGQNTQYF	TGTGCCAGCAGCACGGGACAAAATACGCAGTATTTT
TRBJ1-5	-	-	TRBV18	CASSPGRRGSSQPQHF	TGTGCCAGCTCACCAGGGAGGCGTGGGAGCAGTCAGCCCCAGCATTTT
TRBJ2-7	-	many	TRBV7-2	CASSTNRDTLYEQYF	TGTGCCAGCAGCACAAACAGGGATACTTTATACGAGCAGTACTTC
TRBJ2-7	-	once	TRBV19	CASSISNQGGEQYF	TGTGCCAGTAGTATATCTAACCAGGGCGGCGAGCAGTACTTC
TRBJ2-3	TRBD2	few	TRBV12-3/TRBV12-4	CASSLMLAGGLMRDTQYF	TGTGCCAGCAGTTTAATGCTAGCGGGGGGCCTCATGAGGGATACGCAGTATTTT
TRBJ2-7	TRBD2	-	TRBV7-2	CASRSSGGYEQYF	TGTGCCAGCAGATCCAGCGGGGGATACGAGCAGTACTTC
TRBJ2-1	-	-	TRBV11-3	CASSLDTYEQFF	TGTGCCAGCAGCTTAGATACCTATGAGCAGTTCTTC
TRBJ1-1	-	-	TRBV28	CASVQTRAFF	TGTGCCAGCGTGCAGACGAGAGCTTTCTTT
TRBJ2-1	TRBD2	-	TRBV7-6	CASSSAPGLAANEQFF	TGTGCCAGCAGCTCCGCGCCGGGACTAGCGGCCAATGAGCAGTTCTTC
TRBJ2-5	-	-	TRBV18	CASSPGGGVKTQYF	TGTGCCAGCTCACCGGGAGGGGGCGTTAAGACCCAGTACTTC
TRBJ2-3	-	few	TRBV12-3/TRBV12-4	CASSPDGASTDTQYF	TGTGCCAGCAGTCCGGACGGAGCCTCCACAGATACGCAGTATTTT
TRBJ2-7	-	-	TRBV20-1	CSARWDYEQYF	TGCAGTGCTAGATGGGACTACGAGCAGTACTTC
TRBJ2-1	TRBD1	-	TRBV7-2	CASSLAGTVNYNEQFF	TGTGCCAGCAGCTTAGCCGGGACAGTGAACTACAATGAGCAGTTCTTC
TRBJ1-3	-	-	TRBV4-2	CASSQVSAITTNTIYF	TGTGCCAGCAGCCAAGTATCGGCAATTACTACCAACACCATATATTTT
TRBJ1-5	-	many	TRBV20-1	CSARVPRTVNQPQHF	TGCAGTGCTAGAGTCCCGAGGACAGTAAATCAGCCCCAGCATTTT
TRBJ2-7	TRBD1	few	TRBV6-1	CASSWDRAARYEQYF	TGTGCCAGCAGCTGGGACAGGGCGGCTCGTTACGAGCAGTACTTC
TRBJ1-1	-	-	TRBV4-2	CASSQEGGVNTEAFF	TGTGCCAGCAGCCAAGAGGGAGGAGTGAACACTGAAGCTTTCTTT
TRBJ2-1	-	-	TRBV6-1	CASTTHGGAYNEQFF	TGTGCCAGCACAACCCACGGCGGGGCCTACAATGAGCAGTTCTTC
TRBJ2-7	TRBD2	few	TRBV12-3/TRBV12-4	CASSLSGDGPYEQYF	TGTGCCAGCAGTTTAAGCGGGGACGGGCCCTACGAGCAGTACTTC
TRBJ2-7	-	many	TRBV29-1	CSVFNRDGYEQYF	TGCAGCGTATTCAACAGGGATGGATACGAGCAGTACTTC
TRBJ1-1	-	few	TRBV20-1	CSAYRVPEAFF	TGCAGTGCCTATCGTGTTCCTGAAGCTTTCTTT
TRBJ2-3	-	many	TRBV29-1	CSVPEVGRTDTQYF	TGCAGCGTTCCAGAGGTTGGCCGCACAGATACGCAGTATTTT
TRBJ2-2	-	-	TRBV12-3/TRBV12-4	CASLVRTLNTGELFF	TGTGCCAGCCTTGTCCGGACATTGAACACCGGGGAGCTGTTTTTT